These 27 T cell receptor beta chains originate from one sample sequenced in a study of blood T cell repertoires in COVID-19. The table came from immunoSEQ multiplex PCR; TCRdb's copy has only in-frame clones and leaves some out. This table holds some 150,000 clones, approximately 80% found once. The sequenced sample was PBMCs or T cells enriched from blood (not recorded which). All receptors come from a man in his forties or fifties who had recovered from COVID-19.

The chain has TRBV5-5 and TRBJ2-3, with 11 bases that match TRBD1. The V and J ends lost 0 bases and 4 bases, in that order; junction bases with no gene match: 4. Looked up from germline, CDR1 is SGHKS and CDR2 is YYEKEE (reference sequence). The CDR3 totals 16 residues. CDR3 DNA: TGTGCCAGCAGCTTGGGGACAGGGGGCGGTCCAGATACGCAGTATTTT. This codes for CASSLGTGGGPDTQYF. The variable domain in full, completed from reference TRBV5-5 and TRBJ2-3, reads DAGVTQSPTHLIKTRGQQVTLRCSPISGHKSVSWYQQVLGQGPQFIFQYYEKEERGRGNFPDRFSARQFPNYSSELNVNALLLGDSALYLCASSLGTGGGPDTQYFGPGTRLTVL.

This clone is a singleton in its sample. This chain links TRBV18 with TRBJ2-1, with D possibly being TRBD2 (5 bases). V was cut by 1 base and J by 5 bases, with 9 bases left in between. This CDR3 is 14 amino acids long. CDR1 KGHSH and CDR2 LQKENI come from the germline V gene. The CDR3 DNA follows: TGTGCCAGCTCACCACTTCGGGAACACAATGAGCAGTTCTTC. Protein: CASSPLREHNEQFF.

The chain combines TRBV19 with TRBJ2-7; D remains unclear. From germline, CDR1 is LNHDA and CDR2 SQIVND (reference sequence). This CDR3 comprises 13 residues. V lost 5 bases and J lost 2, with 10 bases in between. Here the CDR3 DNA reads TGTGCCAGTAGTTTTCGACAAGCCTACGAGCAGTACTTC. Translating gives CASSFRQAYEQYF.

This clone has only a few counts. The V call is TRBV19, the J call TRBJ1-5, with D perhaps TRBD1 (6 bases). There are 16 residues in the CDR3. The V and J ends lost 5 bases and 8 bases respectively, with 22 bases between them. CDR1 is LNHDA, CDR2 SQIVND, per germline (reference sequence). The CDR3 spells CASSRAGEGGIKPQHF. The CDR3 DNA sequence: TGTGCCAGTAGTCGGGCAGGGGAGGGGGGAATAAAGCCCCAGCATTTT.

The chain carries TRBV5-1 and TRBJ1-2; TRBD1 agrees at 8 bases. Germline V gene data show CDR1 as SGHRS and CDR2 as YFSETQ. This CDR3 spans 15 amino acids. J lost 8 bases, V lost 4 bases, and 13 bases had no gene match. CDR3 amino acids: CASSPNADRVRGYTF. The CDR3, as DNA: TGCGCCAGCAGCCCAAACGCGGACAGGGTTAGAGGCTACACCTTC.

The DNA of the CDR3 is TGTGCCAGCAGTCCCCCACTAGCGGGGGCGGTAGGGGATACGCAGTATTTT. Its translation is CASSPPLAGAVGDTQYF. J is TRBJ2-3 and V is TRBV27, with 11 bases matching TRBD2. This CDR3 spans 17 amino acids. After removal of 5 bases from V and 6 bases from J, the junction contained 13 bases not matched to a gene. In germline, CDR1 is MNHEY, CDR2 SMNVEV (reference sequence).

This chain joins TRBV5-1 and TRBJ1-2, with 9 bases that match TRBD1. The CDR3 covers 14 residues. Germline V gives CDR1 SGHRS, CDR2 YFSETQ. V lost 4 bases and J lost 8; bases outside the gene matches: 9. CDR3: CASSPDRGAEGYTF. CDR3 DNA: TGCGCCAGCAGCCCCGACAGGGGGGCGGAGGGCTACACCTTC. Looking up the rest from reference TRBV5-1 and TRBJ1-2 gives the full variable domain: KAGVTQTPRYLIKTRGQQVTLSCSPISGHRSVSWYQQTPGQGLQFLFEYFSETQRNKGNFPGRFSGRQFSNSRSEMNVSTLELGDSALYLCASSPDRGAEGYTFGSGTRLTVV.

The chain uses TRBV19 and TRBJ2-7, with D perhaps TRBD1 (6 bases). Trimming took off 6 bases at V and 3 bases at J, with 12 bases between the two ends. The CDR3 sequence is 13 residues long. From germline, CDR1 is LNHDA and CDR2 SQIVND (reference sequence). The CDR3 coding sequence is TGTGCCAGTAGCGACCTACAGGGCTACGAGCAGTACTTC. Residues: CASSDLQGYEQYF.

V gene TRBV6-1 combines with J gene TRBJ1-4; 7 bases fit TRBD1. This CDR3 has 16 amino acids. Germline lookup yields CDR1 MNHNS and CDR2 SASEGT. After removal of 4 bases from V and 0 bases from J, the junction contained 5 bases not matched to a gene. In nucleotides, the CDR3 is TGTGCCAGCAGTGTTAGACAGGGCTCAACTAATGAAAAACTGTTTTTT. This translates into CASSVRQGSTNEKLFF.

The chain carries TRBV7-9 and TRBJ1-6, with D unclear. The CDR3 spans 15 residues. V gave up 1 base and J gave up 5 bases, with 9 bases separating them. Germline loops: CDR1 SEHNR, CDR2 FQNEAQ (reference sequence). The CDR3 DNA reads TGTGCCAGCAGCTTAGGTGAAGCAAATAATTCACCCCTCCACTTT. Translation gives CASSLGEANNSPLHF.

This CDR3 is CASKNGHLREQYF. The CDR3 DNA is TGTGCCAGCAAAAATGGGCACCTCAGGGAGCAGTACTTC. The chain links TRBV12-3 or TRBV12-4 to TRBJ2-7; D gene ambiguous. V gave up 7 bases and J gave up 7 bases, with 17 bases separating them. This CDR3 comprises 13 residues.

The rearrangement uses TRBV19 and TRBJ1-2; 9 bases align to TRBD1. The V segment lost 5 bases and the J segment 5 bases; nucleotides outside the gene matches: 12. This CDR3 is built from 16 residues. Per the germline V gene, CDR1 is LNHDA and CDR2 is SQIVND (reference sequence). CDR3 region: CASSDPGQGRYYGYTF. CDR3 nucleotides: TGTGCCAGTAGTGATCCGGGACAGGGACGTTATTATGGCTACACCTTC.

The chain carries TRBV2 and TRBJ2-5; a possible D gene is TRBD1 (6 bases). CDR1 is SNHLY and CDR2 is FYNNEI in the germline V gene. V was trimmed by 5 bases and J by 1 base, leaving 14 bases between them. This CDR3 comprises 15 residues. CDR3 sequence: CASSQQGFPQETQYF. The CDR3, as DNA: TGTGCCAGCAGTCAACAGGGTTTCCCCCAAGAGACCCAGTACTTC.

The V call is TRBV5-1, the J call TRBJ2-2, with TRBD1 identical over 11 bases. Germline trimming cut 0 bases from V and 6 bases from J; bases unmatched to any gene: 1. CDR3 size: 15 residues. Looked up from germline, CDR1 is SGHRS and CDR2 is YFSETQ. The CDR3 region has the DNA TGCGCCAGCAGCTTGGAGGGACAGGGGGCCGGGGAGCTGTTTTTT. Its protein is CASSLEGQGAGELFF. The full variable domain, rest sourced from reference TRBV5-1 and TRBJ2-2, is KAGVTQTPRYLIKTRGQQVTLSCSPISGHRSVSWYQQTPGQGLQFLFEYFSETQRNKGNFPGRFSGRQFSNSRSEMNVSTLELGDSALYLCASSLEGQGAGELFFGEGSRLTVL.

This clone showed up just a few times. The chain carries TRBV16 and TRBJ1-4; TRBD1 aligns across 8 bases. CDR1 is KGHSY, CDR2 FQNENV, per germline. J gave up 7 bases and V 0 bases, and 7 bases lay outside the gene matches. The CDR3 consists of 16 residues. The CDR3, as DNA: TGTGCCAGCAGCCAATCCGCGACAGGGGATGGTGAAAAACTGTTTTTT. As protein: CASSQSATGDGEKLFF.

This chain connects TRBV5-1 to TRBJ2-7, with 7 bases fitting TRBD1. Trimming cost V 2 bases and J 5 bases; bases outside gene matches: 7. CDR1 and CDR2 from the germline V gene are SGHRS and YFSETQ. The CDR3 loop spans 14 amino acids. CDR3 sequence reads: CASSLGGASHEQYF. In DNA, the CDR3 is TGCGCCAGCAGCTTAGGGGGCGCATCGCACGAGCAGTACTTC.

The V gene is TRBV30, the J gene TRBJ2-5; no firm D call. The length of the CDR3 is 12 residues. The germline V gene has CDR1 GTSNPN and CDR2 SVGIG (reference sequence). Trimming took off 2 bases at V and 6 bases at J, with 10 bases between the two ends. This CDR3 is CAWSSGHQTQYF. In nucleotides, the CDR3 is TGTGCCTGGAGTTCGGGTCACCAGACCCAGTACTTC.

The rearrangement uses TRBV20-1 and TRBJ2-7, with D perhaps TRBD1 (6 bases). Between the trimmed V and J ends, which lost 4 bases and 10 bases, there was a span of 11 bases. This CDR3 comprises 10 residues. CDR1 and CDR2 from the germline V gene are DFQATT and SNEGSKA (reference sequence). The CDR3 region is CSATGQRQYF. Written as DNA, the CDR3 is TGCAGTGCTACCGGACAGCGCCAGTACTTC.

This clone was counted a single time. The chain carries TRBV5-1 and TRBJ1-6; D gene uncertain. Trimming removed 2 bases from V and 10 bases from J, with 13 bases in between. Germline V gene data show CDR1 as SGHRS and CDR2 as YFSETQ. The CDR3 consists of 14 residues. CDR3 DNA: TGCGCCAGCAGCTTAGCACAGACGTTGTCACCCCTCCACTTT. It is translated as CASSLAQTLSPLHF.

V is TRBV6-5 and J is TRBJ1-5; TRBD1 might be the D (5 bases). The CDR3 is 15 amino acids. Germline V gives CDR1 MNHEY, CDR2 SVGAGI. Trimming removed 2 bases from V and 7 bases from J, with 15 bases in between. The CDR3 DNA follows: TGTGCCAGCAGTTACCAAGCAGGGTTTGGACAGCCCCAGCATTTT. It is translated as CASSYQAGFGQPQHF.

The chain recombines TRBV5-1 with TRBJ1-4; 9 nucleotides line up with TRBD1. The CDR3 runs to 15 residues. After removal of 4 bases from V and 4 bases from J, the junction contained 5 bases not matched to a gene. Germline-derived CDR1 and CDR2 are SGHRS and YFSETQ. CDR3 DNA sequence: TGCGCCAGCAGCCACGGGACAGGGAATAATGAAAAACTGTTTTTT. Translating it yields CASSHGTGNNEKLFF.

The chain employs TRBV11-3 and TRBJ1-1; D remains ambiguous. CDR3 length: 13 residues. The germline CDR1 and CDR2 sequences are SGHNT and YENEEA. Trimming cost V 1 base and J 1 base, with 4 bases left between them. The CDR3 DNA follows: TGTGCCAGCAGCTTAGGAGGGAACACTGAAGCTTTCTTT. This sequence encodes CASSLGGNTEAFF.

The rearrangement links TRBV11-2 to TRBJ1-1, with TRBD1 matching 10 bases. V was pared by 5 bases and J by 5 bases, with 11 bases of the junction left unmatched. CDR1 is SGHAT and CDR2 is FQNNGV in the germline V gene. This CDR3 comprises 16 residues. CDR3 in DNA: TGTGCCAGCAGCACCTACTGGGACAGGGGTGGGACTGAAGCTTTCTTT. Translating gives CASSTYWDRGGTEAFF.

The CDR3 spells CAGGVNTEAFF. CDR3 bases: TGTGCCGGAGGAGTAAACACTGAAGCTTTCTTT. The chain employs TRBV7-9 and TRBJ1-1; D gene ambiguous. With 11 bases removed from V and 2 bases from J, the gap between germline ends came to 9 bases. CDR3 size: 11 residues. Per the germline V gene, CDR1 is SEHNR and CDR2 is FQNEAQ (reference sequence).

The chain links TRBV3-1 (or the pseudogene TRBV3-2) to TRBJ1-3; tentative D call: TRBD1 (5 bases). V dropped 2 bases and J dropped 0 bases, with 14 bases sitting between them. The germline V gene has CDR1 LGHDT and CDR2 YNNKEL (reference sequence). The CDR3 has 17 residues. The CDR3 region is CASSQSGVKLSGNTIYF. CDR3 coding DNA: TGTGCCAGCAGCCAATCGGGGGTGAAGCTCTCTGGAAACACCATATATTTT.

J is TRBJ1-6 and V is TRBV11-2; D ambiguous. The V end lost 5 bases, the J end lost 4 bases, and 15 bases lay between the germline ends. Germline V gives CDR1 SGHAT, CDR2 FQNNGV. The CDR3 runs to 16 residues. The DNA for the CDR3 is TGTGCCAGCAGCCCCCCTAACCCAGCGTATAATTCACCCCTCCACTTT. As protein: CASSPPNPAYNSPLHF.

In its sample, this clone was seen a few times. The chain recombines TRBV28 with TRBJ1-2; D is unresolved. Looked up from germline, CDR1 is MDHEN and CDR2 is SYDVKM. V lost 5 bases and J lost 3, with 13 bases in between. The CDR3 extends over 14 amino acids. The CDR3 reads CASSLMQAYYGYTF. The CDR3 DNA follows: TGTGCCAGCAGTCTTATGCAGGCCTACTATGGCTACACCTTC.